This T cell receptor beta chain is from a study of tumor-infiltrating lymphocytes in primary liver carcinoma. Background on the study: Read depth, roughly 3.5 to 8 million productive TCRbeta reads, did not differ significantly between tissues.

Trimming at V came to 6 bases and at J to 2 bases, leaving 10 bases not matched to a gene. In germline, CDR1 is MDHEN, CDR2 SYDVKM. The CDR3 has 16 residues. This clonotype has a handful of counts. Co-extracting RNA and DNA was done with roughly 17-34 mg of unsorted bulk tissue as input. At sampling, these chronic HBV carriers had received no treatment. Every tumor contributed samples taken at five separate regions. With a constant-region primer, TCR beta cDNA was made from approximately 520 ng of total RNA. Libraries of TCR beta came from three nested multiplex PCR rounds with slightly modified ARM-PCR. TRBV1-TRBV30 forward primers and a C-beta reverse primer were used in the first two PCR rounds, which each ran for approximately 9 cycles. Via MiXCR, TCRdb re-called the multiplex PCR reads, giving one row per CDR3 protein. In the table there are roughly 48,000 distinct CDR3 sequences, around 79% of which are singletons.

Specimen: liver tumor tissue from sampling region 3. Subset indicated: tumor region T3, left-lateral pole. The receptor was derived from a man between 35 and 55 years old with primary liver carcinoma and hepatitis B virus infection. The V gene is TRBV28, the J gene TRBJ2-1, with TRBD1 identical over 7 bases. The CDR3 DNA follows: TGTGCCAGCAGGTACCAGTCAGGGACAGCCTACAATGAGCAGTTCTTC. Translating gives CASRYQSGTAYNEQFF.